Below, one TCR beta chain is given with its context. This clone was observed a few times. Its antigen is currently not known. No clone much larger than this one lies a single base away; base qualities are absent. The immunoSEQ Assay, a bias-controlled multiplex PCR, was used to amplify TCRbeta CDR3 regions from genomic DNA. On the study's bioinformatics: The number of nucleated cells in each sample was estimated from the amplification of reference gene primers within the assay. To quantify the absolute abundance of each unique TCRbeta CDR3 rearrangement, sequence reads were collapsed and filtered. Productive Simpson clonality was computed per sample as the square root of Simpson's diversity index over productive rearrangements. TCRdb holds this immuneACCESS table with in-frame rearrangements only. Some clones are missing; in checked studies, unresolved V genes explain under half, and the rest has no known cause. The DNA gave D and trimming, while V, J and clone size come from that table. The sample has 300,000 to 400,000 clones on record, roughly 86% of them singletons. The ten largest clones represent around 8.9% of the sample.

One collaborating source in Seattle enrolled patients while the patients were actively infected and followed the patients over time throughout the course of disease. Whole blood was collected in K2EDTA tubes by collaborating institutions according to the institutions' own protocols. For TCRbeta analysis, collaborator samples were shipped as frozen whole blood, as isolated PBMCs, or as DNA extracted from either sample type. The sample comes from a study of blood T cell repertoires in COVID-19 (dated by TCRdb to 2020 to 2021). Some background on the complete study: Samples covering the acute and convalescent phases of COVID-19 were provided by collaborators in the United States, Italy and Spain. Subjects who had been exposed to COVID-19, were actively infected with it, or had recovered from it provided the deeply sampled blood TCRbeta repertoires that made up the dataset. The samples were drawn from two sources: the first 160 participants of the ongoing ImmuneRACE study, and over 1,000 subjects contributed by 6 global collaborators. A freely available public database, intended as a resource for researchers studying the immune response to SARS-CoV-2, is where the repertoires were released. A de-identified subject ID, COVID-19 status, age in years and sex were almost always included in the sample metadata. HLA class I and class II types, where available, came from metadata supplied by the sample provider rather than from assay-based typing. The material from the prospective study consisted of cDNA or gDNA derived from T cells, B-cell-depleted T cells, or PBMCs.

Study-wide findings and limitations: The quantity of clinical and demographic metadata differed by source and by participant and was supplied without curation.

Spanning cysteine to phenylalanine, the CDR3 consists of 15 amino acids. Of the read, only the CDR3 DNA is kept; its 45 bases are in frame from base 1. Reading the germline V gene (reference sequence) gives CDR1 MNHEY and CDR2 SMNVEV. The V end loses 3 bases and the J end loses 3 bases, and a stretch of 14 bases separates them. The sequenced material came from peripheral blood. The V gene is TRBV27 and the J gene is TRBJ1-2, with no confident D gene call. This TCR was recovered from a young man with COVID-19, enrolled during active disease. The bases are TGTGCCAGCAGTTTTGGCCAAACAGCGGACTATGGCTACACCTTC. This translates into CASSFGQTADYGYTF.